This T cell receptor beta chain was identified during a study of human T cells and chemical hapten exposure. Study background: Per-sample variation in TCR yield stemmed mainly from small pooled library volume differences.

Specified time point: pre-sensitization, week 0. Specified treatment: therapeutic diphenylcyclopropenone sensitization with weekly scalp DPC. MiXCR, run by TCRdb on the RACE reads, gives a single entry per CDR3 protein. The table records a few hundred thousand distinct CDR3 sequences, 5.5% of them present only once. Findings and limits, study-wide: Expanded TCRs created a significantly greater count of big CDR3 similarity clusters than controls did. With patch test score, the counts of PT1 expanded TCRs showed a positive correlation.

Germline-derived CDR1 and CDR2 are SGHDN and FVKESK. Trimming removed 6 bases at V and 5 bases at J, with 8 bases between. There are 12 residues in the CDR3. This clonotype was seen only a few times. Antigen specificity is unknown. This TCR derives from a woman aged 18-35 years with alopecia areata. Some clones in this sample may be carry-over from other donors' samples. V is TRBV14 and J is TRBJ2-1, with D tentatively TRBD1 (6 bases). Specimen: whole blood, collected in connection with sensitization to the hapten diphenylcyclopropenone (DPC). Here the CDR3 reads CASSHRDNEQFF. The CDR3 DNA reads TGTGCCAGCAGTCACAGGGACAATGAGCAGTTCTTC.